What follows is one TCR beta chain and its context. Trimming removed 4 bases from V and 7 bases from J, with 8 bases in between. Germline-derived CDR1 and CDR2 are DFQATT and SNEGSKA (reference sequence). CDR3 length: 10 residues. Assay: immunoSEQ multiplex PCR; the TCRdb copy retains only in-frame clones and omits some. The sample consists of tens of thousands of clones, roughly nine tenths of them appearing once. This sample is part of a study of blood T cell repertoires in COVID-19. The source is an older woman with COVID-19, enrolled during active disease. V is TRBV20-1 and J is TRBJ2-7, with D perhaps TRBD1 (5 bases). The sample taken for sequencing was peripheral blood. CDR3 in DNA: TGCAGTGCTACATACAGGGAGCAGTACTTC. Encoded protein: CSATYREQYF.